Below are 15 T cell receptor beta chains sequenced from a single sample in a study of blood T cell repertoires in COVID-19. Here immunoSEQ multiplex PCR was the method, and the copy in TCRdb shows in-frame clones only, minus some. The data contain roughly 250,000 clones, over 90% of them singletons. Sequencing was performed on peripheral blood. These receptors were taken from a man aged 25 to 40 with COVID-19, enrolled during active disease.

The chain combines TRBV5-1 with TRBJ1-1; D is ambiguous. With 4 bases removed from V and 0 bases from J, the gap between germline ends came to 13 bases. Germline V gives CDR1 SGHRS, CDR2 YFSETQ. The CDR3 runs to 15 residues. The CDR3 loop is CASSLTGVMNTEAFF. The CDR3 bases are TGCGCCAGCAGCCTGACCGGGGTCATGAACACTGAAGCTTTCTTT.

This chain joins TRBV24-1 and TRBJ2-1, with TRBD1 matching over 12 bases. Losses at the gene ends were 9 bases for V and 6 bases for J; bases not matched to a gene: 8. The germline gives CDR1 KGHDR, CDR2 SFDVKD. This CDR3 region has 15 residues. In DNA, the CDR3 is TGTGCCACCGCGGGGACAGGGGGCGGGGGCAATGAGCAGTTCTTC. It codes for CATAGTGGGGNEQFF.

J is TRBJ1-4 and V is TRBV2, with 9 bases aligning to TRBD1. Trimming removed 9 bases from V and 4 bases from J; junction bases left unmatched: 6. CDR3 length equals 14 residues. Germline CDR1 is SNHLY and CDR2 is FYNNEI. CDR3 protein: CASQDRGHNEKLFF. CDR3 nucleotides: TGTGCCAGTCAGGACAGGGGTCATAATGAAAAACTGTTTTTT.

The chain employs TRBV6-5 and TRBJ2-1; 11 bases fit TRBD2. The CDR3 spans 14 residues. Germline V CDR1 and CDR2: MNHEY, SVGAGI. V was pared by 10 bases and J by 6 bases, with 8 bases of the junction left unmatched. The CDR3 DNA follows: TGTGCCACCCAGACTAGCGGGGTATTCAATGAGCAGTTCTTC. Protein sequence: CATQTSGVFNEQFF.

This clone was detected only once. The CDR3: CASMGGAHSGQYF. CDR3 in DNA: TGTGCCAGCATGGGCGGGGCTCACTCGGGGCAGTACTTC. The chain has TRBV6-5 and TRBJ2-7, with D maybe TRBD2 (6 bases). V was clipped by 7 bases and J by 9 bases, with 19 bases between them. This CDR3 spans 13 amino acids. In germline, CDR1 is MNHEY, CDR2 SVGAGI.

The chain recombines TRBV6-6 with TRBJ2-3, with 8 bases aligning to TRBD1. V lost 5 bases to trimming and J lost 2 bases; unmatched junction nucleotides: 6. This CDR3 is 15 amino acids long. The germline CDR1 and CDR2 sequences are MNHNY and SVGAGI (reference sequence). CDR3 nucleotides: TGTGCCAGCAGTCCCTGGACAGGGACCACAGATACGCAGTATTTT. It encodes CASSPWTGTTDTQYF.

This chain connects TRBV6-5 to TRBJ2-1, with 9 bases lining up with TRBD1. Germline V gives CDR1 MNHEY, CDR2 SVGAGI. Trimming removed 2 bases from V and 6 bases from J; junction bases left unmatched: 8. The CDR3 consists of 16 residues. The CDR3 is CASSYLPTGGSNEQFF. As DNA, the CDR3 is TGTGCCAGCAGTTACCTCCCGACAGGGGGAAGCAATGAGCAGTTCTTC.

V gene TRBV19 combines with J gene TRBJ1-5; tentative D call: TRBD1 (6 bases). This CDR3 is built from 15 residues. V was shortened by 3 bases and J by 1 base, with 10 bases between the two germline ends. Looked up from germline, CDR1 is LNHDA and CDR2 is SQIVND (reference sequence). In DNA form, the CDR3 reads TGTGCCAGTAGTATTGGACAGATAAGCAATCAGCCCCAGCATTTT. Amino acids: CASSIGQISNQPQHF.

The CDR3 nucleotides are TGTGCCAGCAGCTTAGAGGACAGCTATGGCTACACCTTC. It specifies CASSLEDSYGYTF. V is TRBV7-9 and J is TRBJ1-2; tentative D call: TRBD1 (6 bases). From germline, CDR1 is SEHNR and CDR2 FQNEAQ (reference sequence). The CDR3 is 13 amino acids. V gave up 1 base and J gave up 4 bases, with 7 bases separating them.

V and J are TRBV3-1 (or the pseudogene TRBV3-2) and TRBJ2-3; TRBD1 aligns across 7 bases. The CDR3 is 14 amino acids. V was pared by 6 bases and J by 5 bases, with 8 bases of the junction left unmatched. CDR1 and CDR2 from the germline V gene are LGHDT and YNNKEL (reference sequence). CDR3 region: CASSPGQDRDTQYF. CDR3 sequence (DNA): TGTGCCAGCAGTCCTGGACAGGACAGAGATACGCAGTATTTT.

This rearrangement joins TRBV5-6 to TRBJ1-2, with no clear D. This CDR3 is built from 14 residues. Trimming pared 1 base from V and 2 bases from J, leaving 9 bases between. Germline values: CDR1 SGHDT, CDR2 YYEEEE. This CDR3 is CASSLKFQNYGYTF. The CDR3 DNA reads TGTGCCAGCAGCTTGAAGTTCCAGAACTATGGCTACACCTTC.

For the CDR3, the DNA is TGTGCCAGCATCCAAACGGGGGGCCCTAACTATGGCTACACCTTC. Translated, it gives CASIQTGGPNYGYTF. The chain joins TRBV28 to TRBJ1-2, with a weak D call TRBD1 (6 bases). Germline V CDR1 and CDR2: MDHEN, SYDVKM. The germline V and J ends were trimmed by 7 bases and 0 bases, with 15 bases remaining between them. This CDR3 comprises 15 residues.

A few counts support this clone. The rearrangement links TRBV10-3 to TRBJ1-1, with D unclear. Germline CDR1 ENHRY, CDR2 SYGVKD. V shed 0 bases and J shed 1 base, with 9 bases lying between them. The CDR3 is 15 amino acids. The CDR3 protein is CAISESGQRNTEAFF. Written as DNA, the CDR3 is TGTGCCATCAGTGAGTCTGGTCAGCGGAACACTGAAGCTTTCTTT.

In its sample, this clone was seen once. The V gene is TRBV5-4, the J gene TRBJ1-1, with 7 bases fitting TRBD1. Per the germline V gene, CDR1 is SGHNT and CDR2 is YYREEE (reference sequence). Losses at the gene ends were 4 bases for V and 3 bases for J; bases not matched to a gene: 12. This CDR3 comprises 16 residues. The CDR3 bases are TGTGCCAGCAGCAAGGGGGCCGCCTCGGATTACACTGAAGCTTTCTTT. Its translation is CASSKGAASDYTEAFF. Variable domain in full (rest from reference TRBV5-4 and TRBJ1-1): ETGVTQSPTHLIKTRGQQVTLRCSSQSGHNTVSWYQQALGQGPQFIFQYYREEENGRGNFPPRFSGLQFPNYSSELNVNALELDDSALYLCASSKGAASDYTEAFFGQGTRLTVV.

Only a few counts were recorded for this clone. The gene calls are TRBV28 and TRBJ1-1; TRBD1 agrees at 7 bases. J lost 5 bases, V lost 5 bases, and 8 bases had no gene match. The CDR3 spans 14 residues. Germline CDR1 and CDR2: MDHEN and SYDVKM. CDR3 DNA: TGTGCCAGCAGTCCCTTCCGACAGGGTACTGAAGCTTTCTTT. Its protein product is CASSPFRQGTEAFF.